This TCR beta chain emerged from a study of shared clonotypes between healthy human individuals. Turning to the study itself: The study drew on two women and three men aged 18 to 49 as donors.

Regarding this clone: Its antigen remains unidentified.

Each cell subset's genomic DNA was divided evenly among several immunoSEQ plates. Profiling relied on immunoSEQ multiplex PCR, and the TCRdb table lists in-frame clones only, not all of them. This table has fewer than 1.4 million clones, 70% to 80% appearing once. The CDR3 is 14 residues long. Germline trimming cut 3 bases from V and 2 bases from J; bases unmatched to any gene: 1. The germline CDR1 and CDR2 sequences are SGHAT and FQNNGV. Study-level results: Rarefaction showed sorted-subset sequencing was incomplete despite large depth.

The sequence came from a young man in good health. Some clones in this sample may be carry-over from other donors' samples. What was sequenced was memory CD4+ T cells from PBMCs. Subset of the sample: CD45RA-negative fraction. The rearrangement links TRBV11-2 to TRBJ2-1; 7 bases fit TRBD2. The CDR3 loop reads CASSFGRAYNEQFF. The CDR3 DNA sequence: TGTGCCAGCAGCTTTGGGAGGGCCTACAATGAGCAGTTCTTC.